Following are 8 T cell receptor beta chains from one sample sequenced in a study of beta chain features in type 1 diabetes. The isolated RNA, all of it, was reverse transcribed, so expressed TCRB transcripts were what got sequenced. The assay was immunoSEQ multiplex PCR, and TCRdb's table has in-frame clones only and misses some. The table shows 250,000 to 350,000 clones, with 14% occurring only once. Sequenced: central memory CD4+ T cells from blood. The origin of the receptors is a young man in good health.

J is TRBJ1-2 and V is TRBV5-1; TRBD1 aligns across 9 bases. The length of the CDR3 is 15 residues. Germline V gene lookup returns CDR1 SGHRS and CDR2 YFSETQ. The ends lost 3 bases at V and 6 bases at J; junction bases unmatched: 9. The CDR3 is CASSSNTGGGNGYTF. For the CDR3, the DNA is TGCGCCAGCAGCTCAAACACAGGGGGCGGAAATGGCTACACCTTC.

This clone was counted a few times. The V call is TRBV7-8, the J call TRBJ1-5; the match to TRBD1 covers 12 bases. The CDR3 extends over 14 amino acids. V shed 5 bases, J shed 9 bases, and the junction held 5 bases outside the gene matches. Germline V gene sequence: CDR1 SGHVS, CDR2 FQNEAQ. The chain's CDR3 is CASSAGTGGGPQHF. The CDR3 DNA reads TGTGCCAGCAGCGCCGGGACAGGGGGCGGGCCCCAGCATTTT.

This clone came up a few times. CDR3 in DNA: TGTGCCATCAGTACAGGGGGCTTAGATACGCAGTATTTT. This encodes CAISTGGLDTQYF. This chain joins TRBV10-3 and TRBJ2-3, with 9 nucleotides matching TRBD1. The CDR3 is made up of 13 amino acids. The germline gives CDR1 ENHRY, CDR2 SYGVKD. The trim removed 5 bases at V and 5 bases at J, leaving 2 bases unmatched.

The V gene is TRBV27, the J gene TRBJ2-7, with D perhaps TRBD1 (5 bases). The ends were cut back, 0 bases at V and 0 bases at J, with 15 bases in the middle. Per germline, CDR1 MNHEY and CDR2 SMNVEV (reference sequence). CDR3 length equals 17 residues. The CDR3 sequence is CASSLSPDRRSSYEQYV. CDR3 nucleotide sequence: TGTGCCAGCAGTTTATCCCCCGACAGAAGAAGCTCCTACGAGCAGTACGTC.

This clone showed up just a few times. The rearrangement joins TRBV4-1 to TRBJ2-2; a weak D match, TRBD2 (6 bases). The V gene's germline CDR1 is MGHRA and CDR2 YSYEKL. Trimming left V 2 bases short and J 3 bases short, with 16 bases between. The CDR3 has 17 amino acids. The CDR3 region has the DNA TGCGCCAGCAGCCAATCTAGTCGGAGCGGGCACACCGGGGAGCTGTTTTTT. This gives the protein CASSQSSRSGHTGELFF.

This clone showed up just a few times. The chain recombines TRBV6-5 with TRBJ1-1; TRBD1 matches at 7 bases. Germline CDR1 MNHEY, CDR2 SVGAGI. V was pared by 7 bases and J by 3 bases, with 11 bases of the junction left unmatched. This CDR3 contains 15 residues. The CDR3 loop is CASKEITGVYTEAFF. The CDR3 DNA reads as TGTGCCAGCAAGGAGATAACAGGGGTGTACACTGAAGCTTTCTTT.

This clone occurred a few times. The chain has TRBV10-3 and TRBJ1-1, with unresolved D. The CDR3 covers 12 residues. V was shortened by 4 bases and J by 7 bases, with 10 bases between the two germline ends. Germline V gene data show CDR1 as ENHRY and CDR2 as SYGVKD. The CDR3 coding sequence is TGTGCCATCAGTGCACGTGACGGTGAAGCTTTCTTT. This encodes CAISARDGEAFF.

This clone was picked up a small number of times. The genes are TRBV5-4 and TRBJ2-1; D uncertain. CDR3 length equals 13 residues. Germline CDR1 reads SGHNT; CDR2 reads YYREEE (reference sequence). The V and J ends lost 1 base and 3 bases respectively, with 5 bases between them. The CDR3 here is CASSLPGYNEQFF. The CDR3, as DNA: TGTGCCAGCAGCTTGCCGGGCTACAATGAGCAGTTCTTC.